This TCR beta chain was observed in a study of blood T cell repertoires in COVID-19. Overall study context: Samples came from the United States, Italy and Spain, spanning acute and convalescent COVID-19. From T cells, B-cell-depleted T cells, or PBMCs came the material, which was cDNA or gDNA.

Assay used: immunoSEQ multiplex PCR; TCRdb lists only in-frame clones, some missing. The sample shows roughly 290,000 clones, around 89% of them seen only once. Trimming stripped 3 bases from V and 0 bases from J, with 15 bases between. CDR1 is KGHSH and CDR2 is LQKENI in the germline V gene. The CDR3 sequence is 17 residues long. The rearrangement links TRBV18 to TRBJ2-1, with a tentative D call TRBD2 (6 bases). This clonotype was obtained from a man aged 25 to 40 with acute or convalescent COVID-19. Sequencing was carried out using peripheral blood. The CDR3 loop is CASSPRPTSSSYNEQFF. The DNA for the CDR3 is TGTGCCAGCTCACCCCGCCCGACTAGTTCCTCCTACAATGAGCAGTTCTTC.